These T cell receptor beta chains were read from a single sample in a study of blood T cells in healthy people across ages. One entry per CDR3 protein results from TCRdb running MiXCR on the 5' RACE reads. The sample includes 1 million to 1.2 million distinct CDR3 sequences, about two fifths seen only once; the top ten take 13%. The sequenced sample was blood. These receptors came from a man aged 18 to 30 in good health. Each CDR3 is given with its conserved first and last residue. Each record gives: V gene, clone size, D gene, J gene, CDR3 DNA, CDR3 protein. A D gene is named only where the DNA matches it firmly. Clone size is not always given. Where it is, it says once, few, many or a class for expanded clones.

>TRBV7-2|NA|NA|TRBJ1-5
TGTGCCAGCAGCTTCGGACAGCCCCATCAGCCCCAGCATTTT
CASSFGQPHQPQHF
>TRBV4-1|few|TRBD2|TRBJ2-3
TGCGCCAGCAGCCAAGAACGAGCGGGGGGTTCAGGTACGCAGTATTTT
CASSQERAGGSGTQYF
>TRBV20-1|few|NA|TRBJ1-1
TGCAGCCCGCAGGGCCCCTCCTCGAACACTGAAGCTTTCTTT
CSPQGPSSNTEAFF
>TRBV12-3/TRBV12-4|few|NA|TRBJ1-2
TGTGCCAGCAGTTTACACACGGCGAACTATGGCTACACCTTC
CASSLHTANYGYTF
>TRBV7-2|NA|NA|TRBJ2-2
TGTGCCAGCAGCCCCGTGGCCGATATGCCCGGGGAGCTGTTTTTT
CASSPVADMPGELFF
>TRBV30|few|TRBD1|TRBJ1-5
TGTGCCTGGAGTTTAGGACAGGGGGATCAGCCCCAGCATTTT
CAWSLGQGDQPQHF
>TRBV12-3/TRBV12-4|few|TRBD1|TRBJ2-3
TGTGCCAGCAGTTCCAGGACAGGACCCCTCACAGATACGCAGTATTTT
CASSSRTGPLTDTQYF
>TRBV11-2|few|TRBD2|TRBJ2-1
TGTGCCAGCAGCACTCACCCTAATGTAGCGGGGGCCGGATACAATGAGCAGTTCTTC
CASSTHPNVAGAGYNEQFF
>TRBV12-3/TRBV12-4|NA|NA|TRBJ2-5
TGTGCCAGCAGTTCTCAGGGATCGGATGAGCAGTACTTC
CASSSQGSDEQYF
>TRBV27|few|NA|TRBJ2-1
TGTGCCAGCAGTTTTACGCTGGGGGGATACAATGAGCAGTTCTTC
CASSFTLGGYNEQFF
>TRBV20-1|NA|TRBD2|TRBJ2-1
TGCAGTGCTAGAGATCGGACTAGCGGAGATACCTACAATGAGCAGTTCTTC
CSARDRTSGDTYNEQFF
>TRBV14|NA|NA|TRBJ2-5
TGTGCCAGCAGCCAAGACCCCCCGTGGACCCAGTACTTC
CASSQDPPWTQYF
>TRBV12-3/TRBV12-4|few|TRBD1|TRBJ1-4
TGTGCCAGCACCATCGGGACAGCTCGGGAAAAACTGTTTTTT
CASTIGTAREKLFF
>TRBV25-1|few|TRBD2|TRBJ2-3
TGTGCCAGCAGTGAATACAGGGACTACGAACTGCGAGGCACAGATACGCAGTATTTT
CASSEYRDYELRGTDTQYF
>TRBV29-1|once|NA|TRBJ1-1
TGCAGCGTCCACAATGGGGGCGTTGAAACTGAAGCTTTCTTT
CSVHNGGVETEAFF
>TRBV20-1|NA|NA|TRBJ2-5
TGCAGTGCTAGCGGCAGGGGTGAGACCCAGTACTTC
CSASGRGETQYF
>TRBV27|few|NA|TRBJ2-1
TGTGCCAGCAGTCCTCGCTCACGGCGGGAGCAGTTCTTC
CASSPRSRREQFF
>TRBV5-1|few|NA|TRBJ2-3
TGCGCCAGCGGCCTCGGACAGATTAGCACAGATACGCAGTATTTT
CASGLGQISTDTQYF
>TRBV12-3/TRBV12-4|few|TRBD1|TRBJ1-6
TGTGCCAGCAGTGTAACAGGGGTTCCTAATTCACCCCTCCACTTT
CASSVTGVPNSPLHF
>TRBV7-2|NA|NA|TRBJ1-1
TGTGCCAGCAGCTTAGTCCCCAGGGTCTTAGATGAAGCTTTCTTT
CASSLVPRVLDEAFF
>TRBV7-2|once|NA|TRBJ1-4
TGTGCCAGCAGCAGGGACATTACAACTAATGAAAAACTGTTTTTT
CASSRDITTNEKLFF
>TRBV27|NA|NA|TRBJ2-2
TGTGCCAGCAGTTTATCTTGGGGTAACACCGGGGAGCTGTTTTTT
CASSLSWGNTGELFF
>TRBV2|few|NA|TRBJ1-2
TGTGCCAGCAGTGACCAGGACACTAACTATGGCTACACCTTC
CASSDQDTNYGYTF
>TRBV5-1|few|NA|TRBJ1-4
TGCGCCAGCAGCTTGGAATCGGGCTATGGGCCAAAACTGTTTTTT
CASSLESGYGPKLFF
>TRBV10-3|few|TRBD1|TRBJ2-2
TGTGCCATCAGGGGACAGGGAGGGACCGGGGAGCTGTTTTTT
CAIRGQGGTGELFF
>TRBV10-3|few|NA|TRBJ1-2
TGTGCCATCAGCCCTAACCCAGGCAGGTACTATGGCTACACCTTC
CAISPNPGRYYGYTF
>TRBV6-2/TRBV6-3|NA|TRBD1|TRBJ1-6
TGTGCCAGCAGTGCCCGGGACAGGGACTACTCCTATAATTCACCCCTCCACTTT
CASSARDRDYSYNSPLHF
>TRBV5-6|NA|NA|TRBJ2-7
TGTGCCAGCAGCTTGGGGAACAGGGGGGGTACCTACGAGCAGTACTTC
CASSLGNRGGTYEQYF
>TRBV7-2|few|TRBD1|TRBJ1-1
TGTGCCAGCAGCTTAGTGGGGCCGTACGGGGCAGGGGGCGTGAACACTGAAGCTTTCTTT
CASSLVGPYGAGGVNTEAFF
>TRBV6-1|NA|TRBD1|TRBJ1-1
TGTGCCAGCAGTGAAACAGGGGTTAGCACTGAAGCTTTCTTT
CASSETGVSTEAFF
>TRBV6-1|NA|NA|TRBJ1-1
TGTGCCAGCAACCCGAACGGGGTCCCAGCGAGGGCGAACACTGAAGCTTTCTTT
CASNPNGVPARANTEAFF
>TRBV20-1|few|NA|TRBJ1-5
TGCAGTGCCCGGTCGGGGGGCTTGGGAACCCAGCATTTT
CSARSGGLGTQHF
>TRBV4-1|NA|NA|TRBJ2-1
TGCGCCAGCAGGCCGGACATTGAAGAGACCCAGTTCTTC
CASRPDIEETQFF
>TRBV6-5|NA|TRBD2|TRBJ2-3
TGTGCCAGCAGCTACGCCTTAGCGGGGCTTTCAGATACGCAGTATTTT
CASSYALAGLSDTQYF
>TRBV7-2|NA|TRBD2|TRBJ2-1
TGTGCCAGCAGCTTCGGGGGGGAAAATGAGCAGTTCTTC
CASSFGGENEQFF
>TRBV7-9|few|NA|TRBJ2-3
TGTGCCAGCGGACCAGGGACAACAGATACGCAGTATTTT
CASGPGTTDTQYF
>TRBV12-5|NA|TRBD1|TRBJ2-5
TGTGCTAGTGGTTTGGCGACAGGGTTCCAAGAGACCCAGTACTTC
CASGLATGFQETQYF
>TRBV7-2|many|NA|TRBJ2-3
TGTGCCAGCAGTTATGGAACAGGGTCGACAGATACGCAGTATTTT
CASSYGTGSTDTQYF
>TRBV19|NA|NA|TRBJ2-1
TGTGCCAGTGGTGCGGACAGCAGCTCCTACAATGAGCAGTTCTTC
CASGADSSSYNEQFF
>TRBV4-3|NA|NA|TRBJ1-2
TGCGCCAGCAGCCAAGGACACCTAGAAAATAACTATGGCTACACCTTC
CASSQGHLENNYGYTF
>TRBV9|NA|NA|TRBJ2-1
TGTGCCAGCAGCGTAGAGGGGCAGGTTGTTTACAATGAGCAGTTCTTC
CASSVEGQVVYNEQFF
>TRBV3-1|NA|NA|TRBJ2-7
TGTGCCAGCAGCCAAGATCGGGAGACCCAGTGCTTC
CASSQDRETQCF
>TRBV7-9|NA|NA|TRBJ1-1
TGTGCCAGCAGCTCCCGACAGGCCGCCTTGAACACTGAAGCTTTCTTT
CASSSRQAALNTEAFF
>TRBV15|NA|NA|TRBJ2-3
TGTGCCACCAGCAGAGATGTGGTAGCTGCAGATACGCAGTATTTT
CATSRDVVAADTQYF
>TRBV15|few|NA|TRBJ1-6
TGTGCCACCAGCAGAGATGGTGGGATTCCACCCCTCCACTTT
CATSRDGGIPPLHF
>TRBV3-1|few|TRBD1|TRBJ1-2
TGTGCCAGCAGCCAACCGACAGGGGGGAACTATGGCTACACCTTC
CASSQPTGGNYGYTF
>TRBV4-3|NA|NA|TRBJ1-2
TGCGCCAGCAGCCCGCTGGACCGAAACTATGGCTACACCTTC
CASSPLDRNYGYTF
>TRBV12-3/TRBV12-4|many|TRBD1|TRBJ2-1
TGTGCCAGCACTGGACAGGGAAGCTCCTACAATGAGCAGTTCTTC
CASTGQGSSYNEQFF
>TRBV12-3/TRBV12-4|NA|NA|TRBJ1-1
TGTGCCTGCAATCTACAGGGAGGAACTGAAGCTTTCTTT
CACNLQGGTEAFF
>TRBV11-2|NA|TRBD2|TRBJ2-3
TGTGCCAGCAGCTTTAGAGCGGGGGGGCTAGATACGCAGTATTTT
CASSFRAGGLDTQYF
>TRBV20-1|NA|NA|TRBJ2-2
TGCAGTGCTAGAGTCAGGCCCGGGGAGCTGTTTTTT
CSARVRPGELFF
>TRBV12-3/TRBV12-4|few|TRBD1|TRBJ2-3
TGTGCCAGCAGCCCGCACCCAGGACAGGGGAATCAAGCGGATACGCAGTATTTT
CASSPHPGQGNQADTQYF
>TRBV6-5|NA|NA|TRBJ1-2
TGTGCCAGCAGTTACGGACCTGGACGGACCTATGGCTACACCTTC
CASSYGPGRTYGYTF
>TRBV7-9|many|TRBD1|TRBJ2-7
TGTGCCAGCAGCTTGGGGACAGGGTACAATGAGCAGTACTTC
CASSLGTGYNEQYF
>TRBV29-1|NA|NA|TRBJ1-2
TGCAGCGTTGAAGGGACAGCTGGCTACACCTTC
CSVEGTAGYTF
>TRBV3-1|NA|NA|TRBJ1-2
TGTGCCAGCAGCCCTCTCTCCGGGACGATCTATGGCTACACCTTC
CASSPLSGTIYGYTF